A selection of T cell receptor beta chains follows, all from one sample in a study of cytomegalovirus exposure and HLA in healthy donors. The protocol was immunoSEQ multiplex PCR, while the TCRdb copy is restricted to in-frame clones and leaves out a portion. The sample comprises around 140,000 clones, approximately 73% of which are singletons, and 1.5% to 2% rests with the top ten. Specimen: PBMCs. Source of these receptors: a woman under 30 in good health and CMV-seronegative. CDR3s include the opening cysteine and the closing phenylalanine or tryptophan. A D gene is named only where the DNA matches it firmly. A clone size is listed for some rows: how often the clone was seen (once, few, many), or a class if it is expanded.

-	few	TRBV2	TRBJ2-4	CASSEKQAKNIQYF	TGTGCCAGCAGTGAGAAGCAAGCCAAAAACATTCAGTACTTC
-	-	TRBV11-3	TRBJ1-1	CASSPSWGAGGTEAFF	TGTGCCAGCAGCCCGAGCTGGGGGGCCGGGGGGACTGAAGCTTTCTTT
TRBD2	-	TRBV9	TRBJ2-1	CASSARPNSGGVYNEQFF	TGTGCCAGCAGCGCCCGCCCCAATAGCGGGGGGGTCTACAATGAGCAGTTCTTC
TRBD1	-	TRBV6-6	TRBJ1-4	CASRQGMNEKLFF	TGTGCCAGCAGACAGGGGATGAACGAAAAACTGTTTTTT
TRBD2	-	TRBV18	TRBJ2-2	CASSPREGTGELFF	TGTGCCAGCTCACCGCGGGAGGGGACCGGGGAGCTGTTTTTT
-	-	TRBV19	TRBJ1-3	CASSSLRSSGNTIYF	TGTGCCAGTAGTTCCCTTCGGAGTTCGGGAAACACCATATATTTT
-	-	TRBV7-9	TRBJ2-1	CASSLRAGPGFNEQFF	TGTGCCAGCAGCTTACGGGCTGGACCAGGGTTTAATGAGCAGTTCTTC
-	-	TRBV10-2	TRBJ1-1	CASKGGRGNTEAFF	TGCGCCAGCAAAGGGGGTCGAGGGAACACTGAAGCTTTCTTT
-	-	TRBV28	TRBJ1-1	CASSFNRATEAFF	TGTGCCAGCAGTTTCAACAGGGCGACTGAAGCTTTCTTT
-	-	TRBV7-2	TRBJ1-1	CASSLVVDTEAFF	TGTGCCAGCAGCTTAGTGGTAGACACTGAAGCTTTCTTT
TRBD1	-	TRBV7-9	TRBJ2-1	CASSPGQGARDEQFF	TGTGCCAGCAGCCCCGGACAGGGGGCTAGGGATGAGCAGTTCTTC
TRBD2	-	TRBV9	TRBJ2-1	CASSVAGLAVNNEQFF	TGTGCCAGCAGCGTAGCGGGACTAGCAGTGAACAATGAGCAGTTCTTC
-	-	TRBV6-5	TRBJ1-1	CASSPWGTKNTEAFF	TGTGCCAGCAGTCCATGGGGGACAAAGAACACTGAAGCTTTCTTT
-	-	TRBV6-6	TRBJ2-1	CASSYFDSSSYNEQFF	TGTGCCAGCAGTTACTTCGACTCAAGCTCCTACAATGAGCAGTTCTTC
TRBD1	-	TRBV7-2	TRBJ1-5	CASTGQGGNQPQHF	TGTGCCAGCACAGGACAGGGTGGTAATCAGCCCCAGCATTTT
TRBD2	-	TRBV9	TRBJ2-3	CASSGSGRGFTDTQYF	TGTGCCAGCAGCGGTAGCGGGAGGGGATTCACAGATACGCAGTATTTT
TRBD1	-	TRBV5-4	TRBJ2-7	CASSWTGSYEQYF	TGTGCCAGCAGCTGGACAGGGAGCTACGAGCAGTACTTC
-	-	TRBV5-1	TRBJ2-7	CASSPRAGRIHEQYF	TGCGCCAGCAGCCCTCGCGCGGGGAGAATACACGAGCAGTACTTC
-	-	TRBV15	TRBJ1-5	CATSRDSGRKHF	TGTGCCACCAGCAGAGATTCAGGTCGCAAGCATTTT
-	-	TRBV4-3	TRBJ2-1	CASSQGREVNEQFF	TGCGCCAGCAGCCAAGGACGGGAAGTAAATGAGCAGTTCTTC
-	-	TRBV15	TRBJ2-1	CATSSRRSDNEQFF	TGTGCCACCAGCAGTAGGCGGAGCGACAATGAGCAGTTCTTC
TRBD1	-	TRBV18	TRBJ1-1	CASSQDRGTEAFF	TGTGCCAGCTCACAGGACAGGGGCACTGAAGCTTTCTTT
TRBD2	-	TRBV6-5	TRBJ2-2	CASRTGGLVGELFF	TGTGCCAGCAGGACGGGAGGGCTGGTCGGGGAGCTGTTTTTT
TRBD1	-	TRBV4-1	TRBJ2-3	CASSQGDRGSDTQYF	TGCGCCAGCAGCCAGGGGGACAGGGGATCAGATACGCAGTATTTT
TRBD1	-	TRBV28	TRBJ1-1	CASSPGQGPYDTEAFF	TGTGCCAGCAGTCCAGGACAGGGCCCTTATGACACTGAAGCTTTCTTT
TRBD1	few	TRBV11-2	TRBJ1-5	CASSLDRGYQPQHF	TGTGCCAGCAGCTTAGACAGGGGGTATCAGCCCCAGCATTTT
-	-	TRBV11-3	TRBJ2-1	CASSYSAYNEQFF	TGTGCCAGCAGCTACTCCGCCTACAATGAGCAGTTCTTC
TRBD1	few	TRBV2	TRBJ2-7	CASMDRGRQEQYF	TGTGCCAGCATGGACAGGGGGCGTCAAGAGCAGTACTTC
TRBD2	-	TRBV6-6	TRBJ2-1	CASSYWREGYNEQFF	TGTGCCAGCAGTTATTGGCGGGAGGGATACAATGAGCAGTTCTTC
TRBD1	-	TRBV7-9	TRBJ2-1	CSSSRTGPARNEQFF	TGTTCCAGCAGTCGGACAGGGCCCGCTCGTAATGAGCAGTTCTTC
-	-	TRBV28	TRBJ1-2	CASSLVGHSYGYTF	TGTGCCAGCAGTTTAGTCGGCCACAGCTATGGCTACACCTTC
TRBD1	-	TRBV11-3	TRBJ1-1	CASSPAPGTGAEAFF	TGTGCCAGCAGCCCAGCGCCGGGCACAGGGGCTGAAGCTTTCTTT
TRBD1	-	TRBV27	TRBJ1-5	CASSWDRGNQPQHF	TGTGCCAGCAGTTGGGACAGGGGAAATCAGCCCCAGCATTTT
-	few	TRBV6-1	TRBJ1-5	CASSEMGGVHQPQHF	TGTGCCAGCAGTGAAATGGGCGGGGTCCATCAGCCCCAGCATTTT
TRBD1	once	TRBV2	TRBJ1-4	CASTNRGRNEKLFF	TGTGCCAGCACTAACAGGGGCCGTAATGAAAAACTGTTTTTT
-	-	TRBV12-5	TRBJ2-2	CASGLFRQGTGELFF	TGTGCTAGTGGTTTGTTCCGCCAGGGGACCGGGGAGCTGTTTTTT
TRBD2	-	TRBV10-3	TRBJ2-2	CAISMGRDYRNTGELFF	TGTGCCATCAGCATGGGTCGGGACTATCGGAACACCGGGGAGCTGTTTTTT
TRBD2	-	TRBV7-2	TRBJ2-5	CASSLAGGALGQTQYF	TGTGCCAGCAGCTTAGCGGGAGGGGCCCTCGGGCAGACCCAGTACTTC
-	few	TRBV6-5	TRBJ1-1	CASSYYSGMNTEAFF	TGTGCCAGCAGTTACTATTCCGGTATGAACACTGAAGCTTTCTTT
TRBD1	few	TRBV29-1	TRBJ2-5	CSPRDSQETQYF	TGCAGCCCTAGGGACAGTCAAGAGACCCAGTACTTC
-	once	TRBV5-6	TRBJ2-5	CASRGGGKGETQYF	TGTGCCAGCAGGGGCGGAGGGAAGGGGGAGACCCAGTACTTC
-	few	TRBV11-2	TRBJ1-2	CASSRAGIDGYTF	TGTGCCAGCAGCCGCGCAGGGATTGATGGCTACACCTTC
-	-	TRBV19	TRBJ1-2	CASSINREIYGYTF	TGTGCCAGTAGTATAAACCGGGAAATCTATGGCTACACCTTC
TRBD2	-	TRBV7-6	TRBJ2-5	CASSPLAGGSQETQYF	TGTGCCAGCAGCCCACTAGCGGGGGGGAGCCAAGAGACCCAGTACTTC
-	few	TRBV19	TRBJ1-5	CASSLDRYSNQPQHF	TGTGCCAGTAGTTTAGACAGGTATAGCAATCAGCCCCAGCATTTT
-	-	TRBV6-1	TRBJ1-2	CASSALTGYYGYTF	TGTGCCAGCAGTGCTCTTACGGGGTACTATGGCTACACCTTC
-	-	TRBV4-1	TRBJ2-3	CASSHPGGGGLDTQYF	TGCGCCAGCAGCCATCCTGGAGGAGGAGGGCTAGATACGCAGTATTTT
TRBD2	-	TRBV14	TRBJ2-3	CASSQTAGGSTDTQYF	TGTGCCAGCAGCCAGACGGCGGGGGGAAGCACAGATACGCAGTATTTT
-	-	TRBV18	TRBJ1-5	CASSPVGGNQPQHF	TGTGCCAGCTCACCAGTGGGCGGCAATCAGCCCCAGCATTTT
TRBD1	-	TRBV30	TRBJ1-1	CAWSVRGQGLTEAFF	TGTGCCTGGAGTGTACGGGGACAGGGACTTACTGAAGCTTTCTTT
TRBD1	-	TRBV7-2	TRBJ1-4	CASSLGDSRNEKLFF	TGTGCCAGCAGCTTAGGGGACAGCCGCAATGAAAAACTGTTTTTT
-	-	TRBV9	TRBJ1-1	CASSVVPGDISNTEAFF	TGTGCCAGCAGCGTAGTCCCAGGGGATATCTCGAACACTGAAGCTTTCTTT
-	few	TRBV30	TRBJ2-3	CAWTPTRSTDTQYF	TGTGCCTGGACCCCGACTAGGAGCACAGATACGCAGTATTTT
-	-	TRBV6-6	TRBJ1-4	CASSYPGNEKLFF	TGTGCCAGCAGTTATCCCGGGAATGAAAAACTGTTTTTT
-	-	TRBV4-3	TRBJ2-3	CASSSDRGAGADTQYF	TGCGCCAGCAGCTCAGACCGGGGGGCAGGAGCAGATACGCAGTATTTT
TRBD2	-	TRBV4-2	TRBJ2-7	CASSHSGGAYEQYF	TGTGCCAGCAGCCATAGCGGGGGGGCCTACGAGCAGTACTTC